This is a list of T cell receptor beta chains from one sample in a study of cytomegalovirus exposure and HLA in healthy donors. Measured with immunoSEQ multiplex PCR; TCRdb has only the in-frame clones, and not every one. Among about 130,000 clones listed, approximately 80% were seen once. Sequenced material: PBMCs. The receptors derive from a man between 40 and 49 years old in good health and CMV-seronegative. CDR3s include the opening cysteine and the closing phenylalanine or tryptophan. The D gene is left open where the match is weak. Size values are once, few and many counts, or a class for expanded clones, and some rows have none.

CDR3 length,D gene,J gene,clone size,V gene,CDR3 DNA,CDR3 protein
14,-,TRBJ2-1,-,TRBV27,TGTGCCAGCAGTTTCTCCGGGACCTACAATGAGCAGTTCTTC,CASSFSGTYNEQFF
14,TRBD1,TRBJ1-5,-,TRBV19,TGTGCCGTCACCGGGACAGGGGCCTTGGGGCCCCAGCATTTT,CAVTGTGALGPQHF
15,TRBD1,TRBJ1-2,-,TRBV2,TGTGCCAGCAGTGCAGACAGGGCTGTTTACTATGGCTACACCTTC,CASSADRAVYYGYTF
14,-,TRBJ1-1,-,TRBV7-9,TGTGCCAGCAGCCTGGGGGGGGATAAAAATGAAGCTTTCTTT,CASSLGGDKNEAFF
15,TRBD2,TRBJ2-5,few,TRBV9,TGTGCCAGCAGCGGTAGCGGGGGATTCCAAGAGACCCAGTACTTC,CASSGSGGFQETQYF
14,-,TRBJ2-5,-,TRBV5-1,TGCGCCAGCAGGAGGGAGCCGGGGCAAGAGACCCAGTACTTC,CASRREPGQETQYF
14,-,TRBJ2-3,few,TRBV5-1,TGCGCCAGCAGCTTCGGAGGGAGCACAGATACGCAGTATTTT,CASSFGGSTDTQYF
15,TRBD2,TRBJ2-1,-,TRBV9,TGTGCCAGCAGCGCTAGCGGGGGGTCTTTGGATGAGCAGTTCTTC,CASSASGGSLDEQFF
14,TRBD1,TRBJ1-5,-,TRBV27,TGTGCCAGCAGCCACAGGGGTAGCAATCAGCCCCAGCATTTT,CASSHRGSNQPQHF
16,TRBD1,TRBJ2-3,-,TRBV11-2,TGTGCCAGCAGCGTTAGAGGGACAGGGATGCGAGATACGCAGTATTTT,CASSVRGTGMRDTQYF
15,-,TRBJ2-7,-,TRBV6-1,TGTGCCAGCAGCGTGTACATCGGACAGTCCTACGAGCAGTACTTC,CASSVYIGQSYEQYF
14,TRBD1,TRBJ2-3,-,TRBV30,TGTGCCTGGAGTCACAGGGGACACACAGATACGCAGTATTTT,CAWSHRGHTDTQYF
15,-,TRBJ2-3,-,TRBV9,TGTGCCAGCAGTCGTGGAAACACAGGAACAGATACGCAGTATTTT,CASSRGNTGTDTQYF
15,-,TRBJ2-7,-,TRBV21-1,TGTGCCAGCAGCAAAGCGCTTTCCAGGATCTACGAGCAGTACTTC,CASSKALSRIYEQYF
14,TRBD1,TRBJ1-3,-,TRBV7-2,TGTGCCAGCAGCCGGACAGGGGCTGGAAACACCATATATTTT,CASSRTGAGNTIYF
15,TRBD1,TRBJ1-1,-,TRBV6-6,TGTGCCAGCAGTTACGACTTCGACAGGGTTGCTGAAGCTTTCTTT,CASSYDFDRVAEAFF
15,TRBD1,TRBJ2-5,-,TRBV9,TGTGCCAGCAGCGTAGTGGGACAGGGGGGAGAGACCCAGTACTTC,CASSVVGQGGETQYF
14,TRBD1,TRBJ1-2,-,TRBV14,TGTGCCAGCAGCCAAGAGCGACAGGGCTATGGCTACACCTTC,CASSQERQGYGYTF
14,-,TRBJ1-2,once,TRBV11-3,TGTGCCAGCAGCTTAGAACCGGGAGGCTATGGCTACACCTTC,CASSLEPGGYGYTF
14,TRBD1,TRBJ1-1,-,TRBV9,TGTGCCAGCAGCTTATCGGGACAGGGCGTTAGAGCTTTCTTT,CASSLSGQGVRAFF
15,-,TRBJ1-1,-,TRBV7-8,TGTGCCAGCAGCTTAACCTCCTACGAGTCCACTGAAGCTTTCTTT,CASSLTSYESTEAFF
15,TRBD1,TRBJ1-3,-,TRBV11-2,TGTGCCAGCATAAACAGGGGGCAATCTGGAAACACCATATATTTT,CASINRGQSGNTIYF
23,TRBD1,TRBJ1-1,-,TRBV6-4,TGTGCCAGCAGTGACGGGACAGGGAACTCTCGAGGCCTCTTCTACTCCAGGAACACTGAAGCTTTCTTT,CASSDGTGNSRGLFYSRNTEAFF
17,TRBD1,TRBJ2-7,-,TRBV15,TGTGCCACCAGCAGAGCCCCCACCGGGACAGGGAGTTGGGAGCAGTACTTC,CATSRAPTGTGSWEQYF
13,-,TRBJ1-1,-,TRBV11-3,TGTGCCAGCAGCTTCTCGGCGGACACTGAAGCTTTCTTT,CASSFSADTEAFF
14,-,TRBJ1-4,-,TRBV28,TGTGCCAGCAGTTTCGGTAGAACTAATGAAAAACTGTTTTTT,CASSFGRTNEKLFF